This T cell receptor beta chain was recorded in a study of OX40 agonist ivuxolimab in advanced cancers. Whole-study context: The patients got ivuxolimab, which is an agonistic anti-OX40 (CD134) antibody.

To note about this clone: The antigen is undetermined.

Trimming took 6 bases from V and 6 from J, leaving 18 bases between them. The V gene's germline CDR1 is LNHDA and CDR2 SQIVND (reference sequence). This CDR3 comprises 14 residues. Profiled with immunoSEQ multiplex PCR; TCRdb holds only in-frame clones, not every one. There are about 84,000 clones in the sample; 90% to 95% occur only once, and approximately 0.39% lies in the top ten. Regarding the study as a whole: Clonal expansion in partial responders at 0.1-3.0 mg/kg ranked among the lowest. A proportion of nonresponders additionally exhibited low normalized T-cell clonal expansion.

A history of autoimmune disease or systemic immunosuppression excluded patients. This clonotype was obtained from an adult with an advanced solid tumor such as melanoma, head and neck, liver or kidney cancer. The sequenced sample was CD4+ or CD8+ T cells sorted from blood, obtained in a trial of the OX40 agonist ivuxolimab. The V gene is TRBV19, the J gene TRBJ2-7; TRBD1 might be the D (6 bases). The CDR3 nucleotides are TGTGCCAGTAGACCCCAATATGGGGGCGCCGAGCAGTACTTC. Protein sequence: CASRPQYGGAEQYF.